Each of the 31 T cell receptor beta chains below was sequenced from the same sample in a study of T cell responses to AZD1222 COVID-19 vaccine. Measured with immunoSEQ multiplex PCR; TCRdb has only the in-frame clones, and not every one. Of under 100,000 clones listed, around 90% are singletons. This sample comprised peripheral blood, obtained on day 0 of MenACWY control vaccination. The origin of the receptors is an adult in good health.

The CDR3 nucleotides are TGTGCCACCAGTGATTTGAGTGGTGGCCTCTACAATGAGCAGTTCTTC. It yields the protein CATSDLSGGLYNEQFF. V gene TRBV24-1 combines with J gene TRBJ2-1; the D is unclear. Germline-derived CDR1 and CDR2 are KGHDR and SFDVKD. The CDR3 sequence is 16 residues long. V was clipped by 0 bases and J by 3 bases, with 11 bases between them.

The rearrangement uses TRBV21-1 and TRBJ1-5; the D call TRBD1 from the table was never checked on the DNA. TRBV21-1 is a pseudogene. The CDR3 runs to 13 residues. The DNA for the CDR3 is TGTGCCAGCAGCTCAAACAGGGGTCAGCCCCAGCATTTT. Protein: CASSSNRGQPQHF.

The gene calls are TRBV2 and TRBJ2-3; D is undetermined. CDR1 is SNHLY and CDR2 is FYNNEI in the germline V gene. V lost 5 bases to trimming and J lost 2 bases, with 8 bases between them. This CDR3 has 13 amino acids. CDR3 protein: CASSPPFTDTQYF. The CDR3 region has the DNA TGTGCCAGCAGTCCCCCTTTCACAGATACGCAGTATTTT.

This clone was counted once. This rearrangement joins TRBV6-2 or TRBV6-3 to TRBJ1-2; D gene ambiguous. CDR3 length: 13 amino acids. V shed 2 bases and J shed 3 bases, with 7 bases lying between them. Germline-derived CDR1 and CDR2 are MNHEY and SVGEGT. For the CDR3, the DNA is TGTGCCAGCAGTTACAGTATGGACTATGGCTACACCTTC. Translating gives CASSYSMDYGYTF.

The chain uses TRBV7-2 and TRBJ2-1, with D perhaps matching TRBD2 (7 bases). The CDR3 is 13 residues long. Germline CDR1 and CDR2: SGHTA and FQGNSA. V was pared by 11 bases and J by 5 bases, with 16 bases between. The CDR3 protein is CAGGADRDNEQFF. The CDR3 coding sequence is TGTGCCGGGGGGGCGGATCGGGACAATGAGCAGTTCTTC. The variable domain in full, with the rest retrieved from reference TRBV7-2 and TRBJ2-1, is GAGVSQSPSNKVTEKGKDVELRCDPISGHTALYWYRQSLGQGLEFLIYFQGNSAPDKSGLPSDRFSAERTGGSVSTLTIQRTQQEDSAVYLCAGGADRDNEQFFGPGTRLTVL.

This clone came up a few times. The V gene is TRBV10-1, the J gene TRBJ2-1; D is possibly TRBD1 (5 bases). Deletions cut 6 bases from V and 0 bases from J, with 12 bases between. This CDR3 has 15 amino acids. Germline CDR1 WNHNN, CDR2 SYGVQD (reference sequence). The CDR3 region has the DNA TGCGCCAGCAGCAGGGCCGAGAGCTCCTACAATGAGCAGTTCTTC. Its protein is CASSRAESSYNEQFF.

The rearrangement links TRBV13 to TRBJ2-7; D call uncertain. The CDR3 covers 14 residues. CDR1 and CDR2 (germline): PRHDT, FYEKMQ (reference sequence). V was cut by 5 bases and J by 2 bases, with 13 bases left in between. DNA of the CDR3: TGTGCCAGCAGCACATCAGCCTTGGCCTACGAGCAGTACTTC. This codes for CASSTSALAYEQYF.

The DNA for the CDR3 is TGCAGCGTTGTGGGCGTGGATGACACCCAGTACTTC. Amino acid sequence: CSVVGVDDTQYF. The rearrangement links TRBV29-1 to TRBJ2-5, with D hard to call. This CDR3 has 12 residues. The germline gives CDR1 SQVTM, CDR2 ANQGSEA. V lost 4 bases, J lost 8 bases, and 14 bases lay in between. The full variable domain, its missing parts supplied by reference TRBV29-1 and TRBJ2-5, is SAVISQKPSRDICQRGTSLTIQCQVDSQVTMMFWYRQQPGQSLTLIATANQGSEATYESGFVIDKFPISRPNLTFSTLTVSNMSPEDSSIYLCSVVGVDDTQYFGPGTRLLVL.

This sequence joins TRBV5-1 and TRBJ1-2; the D is unclear. The germline gives CDR1 SGHRS, CDR2 YFSETQ. There are 14 residues in the CDR3. V lost 0 bases to trimming and J lost 2 bases, with 8 bases between them. This CDR3 is CASSLVSENYGYTF. Written as DNA, the CDR3 is TGCGCCAGCAGCTTGGTCTCAGAGAACTATGGCTACACCTTC.

The V and J genes are TRBV13 and TRBJ2-1; 12 bases match TRBD2. V shed 5 bases and J 2 bases; nucleotides not matched to a gene: 10. This CDR3 comprises 18 residues. CDR1 and CDR2 from the germline V gene are PRHDT and FYEKMQ (reference sequence). As DNA, the CDR3 is TGTGCCAGCAGCCCGACTCCCACTAGCGGGGGGCCCTACAATGAGCAGTTCTTC. Translation gives CASSPTPTSGGPYNEQFF.

J is TRBJ2-7 and V is TRBV10-3; weak D call: TRBD2 (6 bases). The CDR3 is 12 amino acids. With 11 bases removed from V and 3 bases from J, the gap between germline ends came to 14 bases. Germline V gene data show CDR1 as ENHRY and CDR2 as SYGVKD. CDR3 sequence (DNA): TGTGCCGCGGGACTTACAGGCTACGAGCAGTACTTC. As protein: CAAGLTGYEQYF.

This chain links TRBV10-3 with TRBJ2-2; the D is unclear. V was trimmed by 2 bases and J by 4 bases, leaving 14 bases between them. Per the germline V gene, CDR1 is ENHRY and CDR2 is SYGVKD. This CDR3 has 16 residues. CDR3 DNA: TGTGCCATCAGTGAGGACCCCCCGGGCGCCACCGGGGAGCTGTTTTTT. Encoded protein: CAISEDPPGATGELFF.

This chain connects TRBV2 to TRBJ2-1, with TRBD2 matching 8 bases. Looked up from germline, CDR1 is SNHLY and CDR2 is FYNNEI. V trimming: 4 bases; J trimming: 1 base; junction bases outside the gene matches: 12. The CDR3 consists of 18 residues. CDR3 in DNA: TGTGCCAGCAGTGGATTGCTCGGACTAGCCGATTCCTACAATGAGCAGTTCTTC. It translates to CASSGLLGLADSYNEQFF.

The chain links TRBV18 to TRBJ2-5; 8 positions match TRBD2. Germline V gene sequence: CDR1 KGHSH, CDR2 LQKENI. This CDR3 region has 15 residues. With 10 bases clipped from V and 2 bases from J, the junction kept 12 bases outside the gene matches. The CDR3 DNA follows: TGTGCCAACTCGAAGACGGGAGGGATACAAGAGACCCAGTACTTC. This encodes CANSKTGGIQETQYF.

This clone was counted a single time. The CDR3 region is CASSLGQGYPGELFF. The CDR3 DNA reads TGTGCCAGCAGCTTGGGACAGGGCTATCCCGGGGAGCTGTTTTTT. This sequence joins TRBV7-9 and TRBJ2-2; 9 positions agree with TRBD1. Germline CDR1 SEHNR, CDR2 FQNEAQ (reference sequence). V was pared by 3 bases and J by 6 bases, with 5 bases of the junction left unmatched. The CDR3 runs to 15 residues. The entire variable domain, with the rest obtained from reference TRBV7-9 and TRBJ2-2, is as follows: DTGVSQNPRHKITKRGQNVTFRCDPISEHNRLYWYRQTLGQGPEFLTYFQNEAQLEKSRLLSDRFSAERPKGSFSTLEIQRTEQGDSAMYLCASSLGQGYPGELFFGEGSRLTVL.

This chain connects TRBV27 to TRBJ2-1; 12 bases line up with TRBD2. Germline loops: CDR1 MNHEY, CDR2 SMNVEV (reference sequence). J lost 7 bases, V lost 6 bases, and 4 bases had no gene match. This CDR3 comprises 14 residues. The CDR3 sequence: CASRTSGSGNEQFF. CDR3 coding DNA: TGTGCCAGCAGGACTAGCGGGAGTGGAAATGAGCAGTTCTTC.

The V gene is TRBV11-3, the J gene TRBJ2-7, with 8 bases lining up with TRBD2. CDR1 is SGHNT, CDR2 YENEEA, per germline. V dropped 5 bases and J dropped 6; count of bases not matched to a gene: 6. The CDR3 is 13 amino acids. CDR3 DNA: TGTGCCAGCAGCCGCGGACTAGCAGGCGAGCAGTACTTC. Protein product: CASSRGLAGEQYF.

The chain's CDR3 is CASSLDEGADTQYF. The DNA of the CDR3 is TGTGCCAGCAGCTTAGATGAAGGAGCAGATACGCAGTATTTT. This chain connects TRBV11-2 to TRBJ2-3; D is unclear. V shed 0 bases and J shed 4 bases, with 8 bases lying between them. The germline V gene encodes CDR1 SGHAT and CDR2 FQNNGV. The CDR3 is 14 residues long.

This sequence joins TRBV27 and TRBJ2-1; D tentatively fits TRBD1 or TRBD2 (6 bases each). Germline loops: CDR1 MNHEY, CDR2 SMNVEV (reference sequence). This CDR3 region has 17 residues. The V end was cut by 3 bases, the J end by 0 bases, with 15 bases between. This chain's CDR3 is CASSLGASDSSYNEQFF. The CDR3 region has the DNA TGTGCCAGCAGTTTGGGGGCTAGCGATAGCTCCTACAATGAGCAGTTCTTC.

This chain uses TRBV5-1 with TRBJ2-7; the D gene is possibly TRBD1 (5 bases). V gave up 0 bases and J gave up 5 bases, with 21 bases separating them. This CDR3 is 17 amino acids long. Germline V lookup: CDR1 SGHRS, CDR2 YFSETQ. The CDR3 DNA reads TGCGCCAGCAGCTTGGTCTCCAGGGTCGCCTTGTCCGACGAGCAGTACTTC. It encodes CASSLVSRVALSDEQYF.

The gene calls are TRBV3-1 (or the pseudogene TRBV3-2) and TRBJ2-3; D may be TRBD2 (5 bases). The CDR3 length is 11 residues. CDR1 is LGHDT and CDR2 is YNNKEL in the germline V gene (reference sequence). Trimming removed 4 bases at V and 10 bases at J, with 9 bases between. In DNA form, the CDR3 reads TGTGCCAGCAGCCTTGGAGGCCCGCAGTATTTT. Translated, it gives CASSLGGPQYF.

V is TRBV3-1 (or the pseudogene TRBV3-2) and J is TRBJ2-7; no clear D gene. Trimming left V 3 bases short and J 5 bases short, with 8 bases between. This CDR3 comprises 12 residues. Germline CDR1 and CDR2: LGHDT and YNNKEL (reference sequence). CDR3 sequence reads: CASSQEGNEQYF. CDR3 bases: TGTGCCAGCAGCCAGGAAGGGAACGAGCAGTACTTC.

The V and J genes are TRBV12-3 or TRBV12-4 and TRBJ1-5; D possibly corresponds to TRBD1 (5 bases). V was trimmed by 8 bases and J by 6 bases, leaving 11 bases between them. CDR3 size: 12 residues. The DNA for the CDR3 is TGTGCCAGCCAGCAGGGAGTTCAGCCCCAGCATTTT. Translated, it gives CASQQGVQPQHF.

This clone appeared once. The chain has TRBV2 and TRBJ2-1; 10 positions agree with TRBD2. This CDR3 has 15 residues. Germline loops: CDR1 SNHLY, CDR2 FYNNEI. After removal of 2 bases from V and 4 bases from J, the junction contained 2 bases not matched to a gene. The CDR3, as DNA: TGTGCCAGCAGTGAACTAGCGGGAGTGTACAATGAGCAGTTCTTC. Amino acids: CASSELAGVYNEQFF.

The chain couples TRBV6-5 to TRBJ2-1, with D possibly being TRBD1 (6 bases). V was cut by 6 bases and J by 0 bases, with 9 bases left in between. Germline-derived CDR1 and CDR2 are MNHEY and SVGAGI. The CDR3 has 14 residues. CDR3 residues: CASRLQGSYNEQFF. DNA of the CDR3: TGTGCCAGCAGATTACAGGGCTCCTACAATGAGCAGTTCTTC.

This clone appeared once. The chain links TRBV5-1 to TRBJ1-1; TRBD1 might be the D (5 bases). This CDR3 has 18 residues. Germline V CDR1 and CDR2: SGHRS, YFSETQ. Between the trimmed V and J ends, which lost 0 bases and 1 base, there was a span of 19 bases. The chain's CDR3 is CASSLGYLLAGKNTEAFF. DNA of the CDR3: TGCGCCAGCAGCTTGGGGTACCTTCTGGCAGGGAAGAACACTGAAGCTTTCTTT.

V is TRBV28 and J is TRBJ1-4, with a weak D call TRBD1 (6 bases). V was clipped by 6 bases and J by 5 bases, with 16 bases between them. Germline V gene lookup returns CDR1 MDHEN and CDR2 SYDVKM. This CDR3 spans 15 amino acids. DNA for the CDR3: TGTGCCAGCAGCCCCCCCGGGACAAGCAATGAAAAACTGTTTTTT. This sequence encodes CASSPPGTSNEKLFF.

The chain joins TRBV7-2 to TRBJ2-1; 10 bases agree with TRBD1. CDR1 SGHTA and CDR2 FQGNSA come from the germline V gene. The ends lost 3 bases at V and 1 base at J; junction bases unmatched: 12. CDR3 size: 19 residues. The CDR3 region has the DNA TGTGCCAGCAGCTTCCCTTCGTTTCAGGGACAGGGGTCCTACAATGAGCAGTTCTTC. Its protein product is CASSFPSFQGQGSYNEQFF.

The V and J genes are TRBV9 and TRBJ2-2; maybe TRBD2 (6 bases). CDR1 and CDR2 (germline): SGDLS, YYNGEE. With 2 bases removed from V and 5 bases from J, the gap between germline ends came to 10 bases. The CDR3 has 14 amino acids. Here the CDR3 reads CASSVAGQTGELFF. DNA of the CDR3: TGTGCCAGCAGCGTGGCGGGGCAGACCGGGGAGCTGTTTTTT.

The DNA for the CDR3 is TGTGCCAGCAGTGAGAAGCGTGGGGGCTGGTCACCCCTCCACTTT. Residues: CASSEKRGGWSPLHF. This chain connects TRBV6-1 to TRBJ1-6, with a possible D match to TRBD1 (6 bases). This CDR3 has 15 residues. V lost 3 bases and J lost 10, with 16 bases in between. Germline CDR1 and CDR2: MNHNS and SASEGT.

V gene TRBV7-9 combines with J gene TRBJ2-7; 8 bases line up with TRBD1. V dropped 4 bases and J dropped 3; count of bases not matched to a gene: 8. The germline V gene has CDR1 SEHNR and CDR2 FQNEAQ (reference sequence). This CDR3 has 15 residues. Here the CDR3 reads CASSSTGEDFYEQYF. CDR3 nucleotides: TGTGCCAGCAGCTCGACAGGGGAAGATTTCTACGAGCAGTACTTC.